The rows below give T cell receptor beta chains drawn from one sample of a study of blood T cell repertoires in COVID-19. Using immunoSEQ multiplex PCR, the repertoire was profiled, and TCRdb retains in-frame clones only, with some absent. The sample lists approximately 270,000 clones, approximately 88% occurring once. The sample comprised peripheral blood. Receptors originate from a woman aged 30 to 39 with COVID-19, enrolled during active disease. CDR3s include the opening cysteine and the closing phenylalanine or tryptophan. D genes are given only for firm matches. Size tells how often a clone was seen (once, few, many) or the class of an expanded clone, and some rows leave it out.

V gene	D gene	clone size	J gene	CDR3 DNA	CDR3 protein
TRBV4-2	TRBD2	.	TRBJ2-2	TGTGCCAGCAGCCAAGTGCTGGCTGGGCTAGCGGGGAACACCGGGGAGCTGTTTTTT	CASSQVLAGLAGNTGELFF
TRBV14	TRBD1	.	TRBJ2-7	TGTGCCAGCAGCTATACGACAGGGGGCTACGAGCAGTACTTC	CASSYTTGGYEQYF
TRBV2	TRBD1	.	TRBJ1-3	TGTGCCAGCACCCCCATGGGACAGGGTAAAAACACCATATATTTT	CASTPMGQGKNTIYF
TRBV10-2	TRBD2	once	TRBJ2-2	TGCGCCAGCCGATTAGCGGGGTTAGCCACCGGGGAGCTGTTTTTT	CASRLAGLATGELFF
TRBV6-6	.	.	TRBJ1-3	TGTGCCAGCCAACTTTCCAACACCATATATTTT	CASQLSNTIYF
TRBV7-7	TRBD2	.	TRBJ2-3	TGTGCTAGCAGCCAAGGACTAGCGGGGGCAGATACGCAGTATTTT	CASSQGLAGADTQYF
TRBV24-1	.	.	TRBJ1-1	TGTGCCACCAAATCGACAGGTGCGGGGGAGGGGGAAGCTTTCTTT	CATKSTGAGEGEAFF
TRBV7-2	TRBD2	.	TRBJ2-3	TGTGCCAGCAGCTTAGGGGTCCCGGTCGCTAGCGGTTATACGCAGTATTTT	CASSLGVPVASGYTQYF
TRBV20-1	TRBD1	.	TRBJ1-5	TGCAGTGCTAGTTCAGGGACAGGGGGAGGTCAGCCCCAGCATTTT	CSASSGTGGGQPQHF
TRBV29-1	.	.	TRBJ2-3	TGCAGCGTTGAAGGCGGGGTCACAGATACGCAGTATTTT	CSVEGGVTDTQYF
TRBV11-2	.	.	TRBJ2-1	TGTGCCAGCAGACGCATAGCGGAGCGGCAGTTCTTC	CASRRIAERQFF
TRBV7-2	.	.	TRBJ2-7	TGTGCCAGCAGCTCTTCCATGGGCCCCGAGCAGTACTTC	CASSSSMGPEQYF
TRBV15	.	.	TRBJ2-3	TGTGCCACCAGCAGAGGACCTCAGGGCACAGATACGCAGTATTTT	CATSRGPQGTDTQYF
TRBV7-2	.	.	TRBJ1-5	TGTGCCAGCAGCTTAGTGGGAGGGGGTCAGCCCCAGCATTTT	CASSLVGGGQPQHF
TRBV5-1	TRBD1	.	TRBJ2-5	TGCGCCAGCAGCTTGGCCGCCACAGGGGGCTCAGAGACCCAGTACTTC	CASSLAATGGSETQYF
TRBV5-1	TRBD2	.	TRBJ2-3	TGCGCCAGCAGCTTGGGGCGGTTAGCGGGGAGCACAGATACGCAGTATTTT	CASSLGRLAGSTDTQYF
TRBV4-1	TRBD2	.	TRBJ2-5	TGCGCCAGCAGAGCGGGAGTACACCAAGAGACCCAGTACTTC	CASRAGVHQETQYF
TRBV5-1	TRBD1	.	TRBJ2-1	TGCGCCAGCAGCTCGGGGACAGGGGATACCTACAATGAGCAGTTCTTC	CASSSGTGDTYNEQFF
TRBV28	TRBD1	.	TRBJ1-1	TGTGCCGGCCAAGGAGCGGGACAGGGGAACACTGAAGCTTTCTTT	CAGQGAGQGNTEAFF
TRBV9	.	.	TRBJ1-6	TGTGCCAGCAGCGCCCGGGGTAATTCACCCCTCCACTTT	CASSARGNSPLHF
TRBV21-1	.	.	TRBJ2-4	TGTGCCAGCAGCTCCCCCGGGGGAGGAGGGTCCAAAAACATTCAGTACTTC	CASSSPGGGGSKNIQYF
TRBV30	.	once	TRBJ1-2	TGTGCCTGGACCACGGGGGATGGGTATGGCTACACCTTC	CAWTTGDGYGYTF
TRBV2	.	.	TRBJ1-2	TGTGCCAGCAGTCCCCATGGGAGGGAAGGGGGCTACACCTTC	CASSPHGREGGYTF
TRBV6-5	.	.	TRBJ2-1	TGTGCCAGCAGTTCGGGTAGCACCGATTACAATGAGCAGTTCTTC	CASSSGSTDYNEQFF
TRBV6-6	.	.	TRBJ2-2	TGTGCCAGCAGTCGGAACGGAGACACCGGGGAGCTGTTTTTT	CASSRNGDTGELFF
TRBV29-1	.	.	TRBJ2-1	TGCAGCGCCAATACAGGGTCTAATGAGCAGTTCTTC	CSANTGSNEQFF
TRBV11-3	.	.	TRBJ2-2	TGTGCCAGCAGCTTAGGGCCGAACACCGGGGAGCTGTTTTTT	CASSLGPNTGELFF
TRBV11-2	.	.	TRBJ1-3	TGTGCCAGCAGCTTAGGCGGCCTCCGCTCTGGAAACACCATATATTTT	CASSLGGLRSGNTIYF
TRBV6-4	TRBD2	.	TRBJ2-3	TGTGCCAGCGGAGGAGGGACTAGCGGGGAAGATACGCAGTATTTT	CASGGGTSGEDTQYF
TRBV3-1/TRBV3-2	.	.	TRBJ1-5	TGTGCCAGCAGCCAGGGGAGGTACGATAGCAATCAGCCCCAGCATTTT	CASSQGRYDSNQPQHF
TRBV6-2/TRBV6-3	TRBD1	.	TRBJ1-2	TGTGCCAGCAGCCTCGACAGGGAAAGCTATGGCTACACCTTC	CASSLDRESYGYTF
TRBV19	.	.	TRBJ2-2	TGTGCCAGCGAACTGAGGGCAGGGGTGGCTTCGAACACCGGGGAGCTGTTTTTT	CASELRAGVASNTGELFF
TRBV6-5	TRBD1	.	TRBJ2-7	TGTGCCAGCAGACAGGGGGCGGCCTACGAGCAGTACTTC	CASRQGAAYEQYF
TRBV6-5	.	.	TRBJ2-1	TGTGCCAGCAGTTACCGAGGAGATAATGAGCAGTTCTTC	CASSYRGDNEQFF
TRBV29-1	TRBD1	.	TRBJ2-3	TGCAGCGTCGAGGGGGCAACCTCCACAGATACGCAGTATTTT	CSVEGATSTDTQYF
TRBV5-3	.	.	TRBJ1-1	TGTGCCAGAAGCCGGCGGGGTGGCGGAGCTTTCTTT	CARSRRGGGAFF
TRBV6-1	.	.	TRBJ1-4	TGTGCCAGCAGTGAGGGCGGGGCTGCTAATGAAAAACTGTTTTTT	CASSEGGAANEKLFF
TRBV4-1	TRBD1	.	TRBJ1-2	TGCGCCAGCAGCCCCGGGGACAGGGGGGAAATTTACTATGGCTACACCTTC	CASSPGDRGEIYYGYTF
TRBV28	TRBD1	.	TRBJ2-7	TGTGCCAGTCACCCCGGACAGGTGAACTACGAGCAGTACTTC	CASHPGQVNYEQYF
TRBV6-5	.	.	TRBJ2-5	TGTGCCAGCAATCGCGGGGGCCCGGGAGAGACCCAGTACTTC	CASNRGGPGETQYF
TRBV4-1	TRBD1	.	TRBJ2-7	TGCGCCAGCAGCCAAGACCAGGGACAGGGGACCTACGAGCAGTACTTC	CASSQDQGQGTYEQYF